A single sample gave rise to the 2 T cell receptor beta chains below, sequenced in a study of blood T cell repertoires in COVID-19. The assay was immunoSEQ multiplex PCR, and TCRdb's table has in-frame clones only and misses some. The sample carries tens of thousands of clones, about 77% recorded once. Material for sequencing was peripheral blood. All receptors derive from a human donor in a cohort sampled during active COVID-19.

This sequence joins TRBV4-1 and TRBJ2-5; tentative D call: TRBD1 (6 bases). Trimming stripped 8 bases from V and 1 base from J, with 17 bases between. The CDR3 covers 15 residues. Germline lookup yields CDR1 MGHRA and CDR2 YSYEKL. CDR3 DNA: TGCGCCAGCTCTACTTCTCGGACAGCCCAAGAGACCCAGTACTTC. Its protein product is CASSTSRTAQETQYF.

A few counts support this clone. The J gene is TRBJ2-2, the V gene TRBV14; TRBD1 matches at 8 bases. Trimming at V came to 5 bases and at J to 4 bases, leaving 9 bases not matched to a gene. Germline CDR1 reads SGHDN; CDR2 reads FVKESK. The CDR3 runs 16 residues. The CDR3 bases are TGTGCCAGCAGCGTCTACAGGGGGAAAGGCACCGGGGAGCTGTTTTTT. This gives the protein CASSVYRGKGTGELFF.